A selection of T cell receptor beta chains follows, all from one sample in a study of neurological immune-mediated disorders. TCRdb analysed the 5' RACE reads with MiXCR anew, one entry per CDR3 protein. Here the sample spans 40,000 or so distinct CDR3 sequences, 2.5% being singletons. Sequenced sample: PBMCs. Source of these receptors: a man aged 25 to 40 with multiple sclerosis. Each CDR3 is given with its conserved first and last residue. The order of the fields is J gene, clone size, D gene, V gene, CDR3 DNA, CDR3 protein. The D gene is left open where the match is weak. Clone sizes are given selectively: once, few, many, or a class where the clone is expanded.

J gene: TRBJ2-3
clone size: many
D gene: NA
V gene: TRBV29-1
CDR3 DNA: TGCAGCGCCCCCACTACCGGGAGCACAGATACGCAGTATTTT
CDR3 protein: CSAPTTGSTDTQYF

J gene: TRBJ2-7
clone size: medium-sized
D gene: TRBD1
V gene: TRBV20-1
CDR3 DNA: TGCAGTGCTAGAGGGACAGGGGACTACGAGCAGTACTTC
CDR3 protein: CSARGTGDYEQYF

J gene: TRBJ1-1
clone size: many
D gene: NA
V gene: TRBV7-3
CDR3 DNA: TGTGCCAGCAGCTCATCCGGGGGCACTGAAGCTTTCTTT
CDR3 protein: CASSSSGGTEAFF

J gene: TRBJ2-5
clone size: many
D gene: TRBD1
V gene: TRBV12-3/TRBV12-4
CDR3 DNA: TGTGCCAGCAGACAGGGGGCGCGGGAGACCCAGTACTTC
CDR3 protein: CASRQGARETQYF

J gene: TRBJ1-1
clone size: many
D gene: TRBD1
V gene: TRBV20-1
CDR3 DNA: TGCAGTGCTGGACAGGGGGCCACTGAAGCTTTCTTT
CDR3 protein: CSAGQGATEAFF

J gene: TRBJ1-2
clone size: many
D gene: NA
V gene: TRBV10-1
CDR3 DNA: TGCGCCAGCAGTGATACGGCTAACTATGGCTACACCTTC
CDR3 protein: CASSDTANYGYTF

J gene: TRBJ1-2
clone size: many
D gene: NA
V gene: TRBV20-1
CDR3 DNA: TGCAGTGCTAGAGGCGGGATCAATGGCTACACCTTC
CDR3 protein: CSARGGINGYTF

J gene: TRBJ2-7
clone size: many
D gene: NA
V gene: TRBV5-1
CDR3 DNA: TGCGCCAGCAGCATGGGGAGCTCCTACGAGCAGTACTTC
CDR3 protein: CASSMGSSYEQYF

J gene: TRBJ1-2
clone size: many
D gene: NA
V gene: TRBV7-9
CDR3 DNA: TGTGCCAGCAGCCCCGGCCCCACGTATGGCTACACCTTC
CDR3 protein: CASSPGPTYGYTF

J gene: TRBJ1-1
clone size: many
D gene: NA
V gene: TRBV7-8
CDR3 DNA: TGTGCCAGCAGCTCAGACCCCTCTTTGACAGGCCTGAACACTGAAGCTTTCTTT
CDR3 protein: CASSSDPSLTGLNTEAFF

J gene: TRBJ2-3
clone size: many
D gene: NA
V gene: TRBV5-1
CDR3 DNA: TGCGCCAGCAGCTACGGCCGACAAGACACAGATACGCAGTATTTT
CDR3 protein: CASSYGRQDTDTQYF

J gene: TRBJ2-7
clone size: few
D gene: NA
V gene: TRBV27
CDR3 DNA: TGTGCCAGCGGGAGACAGAGCTCCTACGAGCAGTACTTC
CDR3 protein: CASGRQSSYEQYF

J gene: TRBJ1-1
clone size: many
D gene: NA
V gene: TRBV5-1
CDR3 DNA: TGCGCCAGCAGCTCGGGGGGCGCAGGGACTGAAGCTTTCTTT
CDR3 protein: CASSSGGAGTEAFF

J gene: TRBJ2-2
clone size: many
D gene: NA
V gene: TRBV7-9
CDR3 DNA: TGTGCCAGCAGCTCAGGGAATACCGGGGAGCTGTTTTTT
CDR3 protein: CASSSGNTGELFF

J gene: TRBJ1-1
clone size: many
D gene: NA
V gene: TRBV5-5
CDR3 DNA: TGTGCCAGCAGCATTGGGGCGCCTGGAGAGACTGAAGCTTTCTTT
CDR3 protein: CASSIGAPGETEAFF

J gene: TRBJ1-5
clone size: many
D gene: TRBD1
V gene: TRBV5-5
CDR3 DNA: TGTGCCAGCAGTTATTTTGACAGGGAACATCAGCCCCAGCATTTT
CDR3 protein: CASSYFDREHQPQHF

J gene: TRBJ2-1
clone size: many
D gene: NA
V gene: TRBV20-1
CDR3 DNA: TGCAGTGCTAGCGGGAAACCCTACAATGAGCAGTTCTTC
CDR3 protein: CSASGKPYNEQFF

J gene: TRBJ2-7
clone size: many
D gene: TRBD1
V gene: TRBV5-4
CDR3 DNA: TGTGCCAGCAGCCCGGGACAGGGTCTCTACGAGCAGTACTTC
CDR3 protein: CASSPGQGLYEQYF

J gene: TRBJ2-7
clone size: many
D gene: NA
V gene: TRBV7-9
CDR3 DNA: TGTGCCAGCAGCTTAGGAGGGGACGGGTACTACGAGCAGTACTTC
CDR3 protein: CASSLGGDGYYEQYF

J gene: TRBJ1-1
clone size: many
D gene: NA
V gene: TRBV27
CDR3 DNA: TGTGCCAGCAGAGTCAGACCCATGATGGGACATGAAGCTTTCTTT
CDR3 protein: CASRVRPMMGHEAFF

J gene: TRBJ1-5
clone size: many
D gene: NA
V gene: TRBV4-2
CDR3 DNA: TGTGCCAGCAGCCAAGATCTGGGTCAGCCCCAGCATTTT
CDR3 protein: CASSQDLGQPQHF

J gene: TRBJ2-3
clone size: many
D gene: TRBD2
V gene: TRBV20-1
CDR3 DNA: TGCAGTGCTAGAGACCGGACTAGTGGGGGGTCAGATACGCAGTATTTT
CDR3 protein: CSARDRTSGGSDTQYF

J gene: TRBJ2-7
clone size: many
D gene: NA
V gene: TRBV3-1
CDR3 DNA: TGTGCCAGCAGCCTCCTGACGAAAACCTACGAGCAGTACTTC
CDR3 protein: CASSLLTKTYEQYF

J gene: TRBJ2-5
clone size: many
D gene: NA
V gene: TRBV20-1
CDR3 DNA: TGCAGTGCTAGAAGGGCAGAAGAGACCCAGTACTTC
CDR3 protein: CSARRAEETQYF

J gene: TRBJ2-1
clone size: many
D gene: NA
V gene: TRBV11-2
CDR3 DNA: TGTGCCAGCAGCTTGGGACTCACTGACAATGAGCAGTTCTTC
CDR3 protein: CASSLGLTDNEQFF

J gene: TRBJ2-7
clone size: many
D gene: NA
V gene: TRBV6-5
CDR3 DNA: TGTGCCAGCAGTTACTCGGGGCAGGTCTCCTACGAGCAGTACTTC
CDR3 protein: CASSYSGQVSYEQYF

J gene: TRBJ2-7
clone size: many
D gene: NA
V gene: TRBV7-9
CDR3 DNA: TGTGCCAGCAGCTTAGATCCTTTGGCGGGGGCATATCTCCCTTACGAGCAGTACTTC
CDR3 protein: CASSLDPLAGAYLPYEQYF

J gene: TRBJ2-7
clone size: many
D gene: NA
V gene: TRBV7-2
CDR3 DNA: TGTGCCAGCAGAGGGGATAACTACGAGCAGTACTTC
CDR3 protein: CASRGDNYEQYF

J gene: TRBJ2-5
clone size: many
D gene: NA
V gene: TRBV3-1
CDR3 DNA: TGTGCCAGCAGCCCTAAACGGGAGAGAGAGACCCAGTACTTC
CDR3 protein: CASSPKRERETQYF

J gene: TRBJ2-5
clone size: many
D gene: NA
V gene: TRBV11-2
CDR3 DNA: TGTGCCAGCAGCTTCCCACTAGAGACCCAGTACTTC
CDR3 protein: CASSFPLETQYF

J gene: TRBJ2-5
clone size: many
D gene: TRBD2
V gene: TRBV28
CDR3 DNA: TGTGCCAGCAGTTCCCCCGGGGGGGGCGAAGAGACCCAGTACTTC
CDR3 protein: CASSSPGGGEETQYF

J gene: TRBJ1-1
clone size: many
D gene: NA
V gene: TRBV11-2
CDR3 DNA: TGTGCCAGCAGCCTATATGGGGGCACTGAAGCTTTCTTT
CDR3 protein: CASSLYGGTEAFF

J gene: TRBJ2-5
clone size: many
D gene: TRBD1
V gene: TRBV20-1
CDR3 DNA: TGCAGTGCTCCCGGGACAGTCCAAGAGACCCAGTACTTC
CDR3 protein: CSAPGTVQETQYF

J gene: TRBJ1-1
clone size: many
D gene: NA
V gene: TRBV3-1
CDR3 DNA: TGTGCCAGCAGGTCTATAGACACTGAAGCTTTCTTT
CDR3 protein: CASRSIDTEAFF

J gene: TRBJ2-7
clone size: many
D gene: TRBD2
V gene: TRBV20-1
CDR3 DNA: TGCAGTGCCCCGAGGACTAGCGGCTCCTACGAGCAGTACTTC
CDR3 protein: CSAPRTSGSYEQYF

J gene: TRBJ2-5
clone size: many
D gene: NA
V gene: TRBV15
CDR3 DNA: TGTGCCACCAGCAGAGGCCGGGGCGGGTTTGAGACCCAGTACTTC
CDR3 protein: CATSRGRGGFETQYF

J gene: TRBJ2-3
clone size: many
D gene: NA
V gene: TRBV5-1
CDR3 DNA: TGCGCCAGCAGCAAAAACATAGATACGCAGTATTTT
CDR3 protein: CASSKNIDTQYF

J gene: TRBJ2-1
clone size: many
D gene: TRBD1
V gene: TRBV20-1
CDR3 DNA: TGCAGTGCTAGCGCTTCTAGGATCCAGGGGGTATACAATGAGCAGTTCTTC
CDR3 protein: CSASASRIQGVYNEQFF

J gene: TRBJ2-3
clone size: many
D gene: NA
V gene: TRBV4-1
CDR3 DNA: TGCGCCAGCAGCCAAGGTCCTTTGCAGAGCACAGATACGCAGTATTTT
CDR3 protein: CASSQGPLQSTDTQYF

J gene: TRBJ2-3
clone size: many
D gene: NA
V gene: TRBV6-5
CDR3 DNA: TGTGCCAGCAGTTACCGGGCCCTAGATACGCAGTATTTT
CDR3 protein: CASSYRALDTQYF

J gene: TRBJ2-2
clone size: many
D gene: NA
V gene: TRBV4-1
CDR3 DNA: TGCGCCAGCAGCCAGGTTGGATTGTCTTTACTAGTAGCCGGGGAGCTGTTTTTT
CDR3 protein: CASSQVGLSLLVAGELFF

J gene: TRBJ2-3
clone size: many
D gene: TRBD2
V gene: TRBV20-1
CDR3 DNA: TGCAGTGCTAGACCCACTAGCGGCACAGATACGCAGTATTTT
CDR3 protein: CSARPTSGTDTQYF

J gene: TRBJ2-5
clone size: many
D gene: TRBD2
V gene: TRBV20-1
CDR3 DNA: TGCAGTGCTGCACATGGAACTAGCGGGGGATTAGAGACCCAGTACTTC
CDR3 protein: CSAAHGTSGGLETQYF

J gene: TRBJ1-5
clone size: many
D gene: NA
V gene: TRBV7-9
CDR3 DNA: TGTGCCAGCAGCCCACCAGGGGAAACTTGGCCCCAGCATTTT
CDR3 protein: CASSPPGETWPQHF

J gene: TRBJ1-5
clone size: many
D gene: NA
V gene: TRBV7-9
CDR3 DNA: TGTGCCAGCAGCCCGGGGTTTCGGACGGGCTTAGGGCCCCAGCATTTT
CDR3 protein: CASSPGFRTGLGPQHF

J gene: TRBJ2-5
clone size: few
D gene: NA
V gene: TRBV28
CDR3 DNA: TGTGCCAGCAGTACATCCGGGACACATGCGCAAGAGACCCAGTACTTC
CDR3 protein: CASSTSGTHAQETQYF

J gene: TRBJ2-7
clone size: NA
D gene: NA
V gene: TRBV7-9
CDR3 DNA: TGTGCCAGCAGCGCAGGGAAAACCTACGAGCAGTACTTC
CDR3 protein: CASSAGKTYEQYF

J gene: TRBJ2-1
clone size: many
D gene: NA
V gene: TRBV21-1
CDR3 DNA: TGTGCCAGCAGCAAAACGGGCATCATAGATGAGCAGTTCTTC
CDR3 protein: CASSKTGIIDEQFF

J gene: TRBJ1-4
clone size: many
D gene: NA
V gene: TRBV3-1
CDR3 DNA: TGTGCCAGCAGCCAACGTGTAGGGGGGCCTACTAATGAAAAACTGTTTTTT
CDR3 protein: CASSQRVGGPTNEKLFF

J gene: TRBJ2-7
clone size: many
D gene: TRBD1
V gene: TRBV6-5
CDR3 DNA: TGTGCCAGCAGTCCGGACAGGGATACCTACGAGCAGTACTTC
CDR3 protein: CASSPDRDTYEQYF